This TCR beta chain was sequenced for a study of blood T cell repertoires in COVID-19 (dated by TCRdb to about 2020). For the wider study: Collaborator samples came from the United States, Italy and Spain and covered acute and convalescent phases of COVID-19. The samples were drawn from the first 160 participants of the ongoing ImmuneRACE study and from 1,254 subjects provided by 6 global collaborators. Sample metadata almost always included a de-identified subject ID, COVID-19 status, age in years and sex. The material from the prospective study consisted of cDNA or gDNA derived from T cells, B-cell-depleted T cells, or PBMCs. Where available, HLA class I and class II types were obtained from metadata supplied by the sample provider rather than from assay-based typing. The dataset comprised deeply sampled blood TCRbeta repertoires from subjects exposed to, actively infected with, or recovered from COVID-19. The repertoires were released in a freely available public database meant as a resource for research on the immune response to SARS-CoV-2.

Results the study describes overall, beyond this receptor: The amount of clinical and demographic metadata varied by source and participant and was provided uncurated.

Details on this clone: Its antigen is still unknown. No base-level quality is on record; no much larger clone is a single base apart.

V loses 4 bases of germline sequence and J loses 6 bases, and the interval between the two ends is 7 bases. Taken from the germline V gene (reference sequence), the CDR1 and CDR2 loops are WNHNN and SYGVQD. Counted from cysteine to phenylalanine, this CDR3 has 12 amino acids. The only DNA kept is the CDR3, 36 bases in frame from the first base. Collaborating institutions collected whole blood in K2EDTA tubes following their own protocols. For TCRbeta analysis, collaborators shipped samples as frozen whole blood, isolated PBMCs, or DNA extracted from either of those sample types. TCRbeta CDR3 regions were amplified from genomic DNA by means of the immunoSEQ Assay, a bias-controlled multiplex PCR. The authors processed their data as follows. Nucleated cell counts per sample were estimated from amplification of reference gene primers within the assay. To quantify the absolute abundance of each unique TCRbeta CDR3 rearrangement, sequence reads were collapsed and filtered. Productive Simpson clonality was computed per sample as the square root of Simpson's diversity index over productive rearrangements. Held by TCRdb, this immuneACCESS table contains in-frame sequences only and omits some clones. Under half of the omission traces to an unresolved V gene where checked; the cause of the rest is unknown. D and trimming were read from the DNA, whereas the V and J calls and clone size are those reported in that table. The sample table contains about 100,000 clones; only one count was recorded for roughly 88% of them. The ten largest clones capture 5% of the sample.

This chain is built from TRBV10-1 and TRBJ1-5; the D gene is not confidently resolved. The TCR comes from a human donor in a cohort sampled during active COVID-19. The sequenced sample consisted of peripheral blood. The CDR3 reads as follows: CASSGRFQPQHF. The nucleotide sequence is TGCGCCAGCAGTGGTCGGTTTCAGCCCCAGCATTTT.